Presented here are 11 T cell receptor beta chains from one specimen sequenced in a study of cytomegalovirus exposure and HLA in healthy donors. The PCR made use of 60 Vbeta and 13 Jbeta primers. Assay: immunoSEQ multiplex PCR; the TCRdb copy retains only in-frame clones and omits some. Among over 200,000 clones, more than 75% were seen once, and the ten largest hold over 1%. Source material: PBMCs. These receptors all come from a human donor in good health.

J is TRBJ2-1 and V is TRBV15; TRBD2 matches at 14 bases. This CDR3 is built from 17 residues. J lost 9 bases, V lost 3 bases, and 10 bases had no gene match. Germline-derived CDR1 and CDR2 are LNHNV and YYDKDF (reference sequence). In nucleotides, the CDR3 is TGTGCCACCAGCAGTGAGCGGGGACTAGCGGGAGCTGGTGAGCAGTTCTTC. Amino acids: CATSSERGLAGAGEQFF.

J is TRBJ2-3 and V is TRBV11-3; 13 positions match TRBD2. Germline V lookup: CDR1 SGHNT, CDR2 YENEEA. The CDR3 sequence is 17 residues long. The V gene end was trimmed by 3 bases and the J gene end by 4 bases; junction bases not matched to a gene: 7. The CDR3 bases are TGTGCCAGCAGCTTGAGGACTAGCGGGAGATCGGCAGATACGCAGTATTTT. It codes for CASSLRTSGRSADTQYF.

This chain links TRBV15 with TRBJ2-5; the match to TRBD2 covers 7 bases. Germline CDR1 and CDR2: LNHNV and YYDKDF (reference sequence). The CDR3 runs to 16 residues. The J segment lost 1 base and the V segment lost 1 base, leaving 6 bases of the junction unmatched. The CDR3 is CATSRGGAGTQETQYF. The CDR3 coding sequence is TGTGCCACCAGCAGAGGAGGAGCGGGGACCCAAGAGACCCAGTACTTC.

The J gene is TRBJ1-2, the V gene TRBV28; perhaps TRBD1 as D (6 bases). The germline V gene encodes CDR1 MDHEN and CDR2 SYDVKM. V was cut by 6 bases and J by 0 bases, with 8 bases left in between. The CDR3 is made up of 13 amino acids. The DNA of the CDR3 is TGTGCCAGCAGCAGACAGGCTAACTATGGCTACACCTTC. This sequence encodes CASSRQANYGYTF.

The DNA of the CDR3 is TGTGCCAGCAGCGGTGGAGCATCGAACTCTGGAAACACCATATATTTT. Translation gives CASSGGASNSGNTIYF. This chain connects TRBV9 to TRBJ1-3; no definite D call. This CDR3 is 16 amino acids long. The V gene's germline CDR1 is SGDLS and CDR2 YYNGEE. Trimming cost V 3 bases and J 0 bases, with 13 bases left between them.

The chain joins TRBV5-6 to TRBJ2-7; 7 bases line up with TRBD1. J lost 4 bases, V lost 3 bases, and 1 base had no gene match. CDR1 SGHDT and CDR2 YYEEEE come from the germline V gene. The CDR3 length is 12 residues. The CDR3 here is CASSWGQYEQYF. The CDR3, as DNA: TGTGCCAGCAGCTGGGGACAGTACGAGCAGTACTTC.

The genes are TRBV28 and TRBJ1-1, with D tentatively TRBD1 (5 bases). Per germline, CDR1 MDHEN and CDR2 SYDVKM. This CDR3 is built from 13 residues. The V and J ends lost 6 bases and 0 bases respectively, with 8 bases between them. CDR3 amino acids: CASRWGLNTEAFF. CDR3 sequence (DNA): TGTGCCAGCAGGTGGGGCTTGAACACTGAAGCTTTCTTT.

The chain joins TRBV7-2 to TRBJ2-3; 12 bases line up with TRBD2. CDR3 size: 17 residues. The J segment lost 5 bases and the V segment lost 1 base, leaving 7 bases of the junction unmatched. Per germline, CDR1 SGHTA and CDR2 FQGNSA. In DNA, the CDR3 is TGTGCCAGCAGCTTAGTGGCTAGCGGGAGGGGAGTAGATACGCAGTATTTT. Translating gives CASSLVASGRGVDTQYF.

The CDR3 DNA reads as TGTGCCAGCAGCTTAGCGAGACAGGGTCCCGGTGAAAAACTGTTTTTT. This codes for CASSLARQGPGEKLFF. The chain links TRBV7-9 to TRBJ1-4; TRBD1 matches 7 bases. The CDR3 is 16 residues long. V trimming: 0 bases; J trimming: 7 bases; junction bases outside the gene matches: 8. Per germline, CDR1 SEHNR and CDR2 FQNEAQ (reference sequence).

This clone came up a few times. Different DNA sequences within this sample yield the same CDR3. The chain recombines TRBV6-5 with TRBJ2-7, with D possibly being TRBD1 (7 bases). The CDR3 extends over 15 amino acids. Germline lookup yields CDR1 MNHEY and CDR2 SVGAGI. V was clipped by 0 bases and J by 3 bases, with 12 bases between them. The DNA of the CDR3 is TGTGCCAGCAGTTACTCGGCAGGGGGGAGCTACGAGCAGTACTTC. Protein sequence: CASSYSAGGSYEQYF.

The chain's CDR3 is CSAMDRGHTEAFF. CDR3 in DNA: TGCAGCGCTATGGACAGGGGACACACTGAAGCTTTCTTT. This sequence joins TRBV29-1 and TRBJ1-1; TRBD1 matches 9 bases. The CDR3 covers 13 residues. The junction had 6 bases not matched to a gene; V was cut back by 7 bases and J by 3 bases. CDR1 is SQVTM, CDR2 ANQGSEA, per germline.